These 26 T cell receptor beta chains were all obtained from the same sample, sequenced in a study of early T cells in non-severe SARS-CoV-2 infection. TCRdb redid the calling of the 5' RACE reads with MiXCR, one entry per CDR3 protein. The sample shows fewer than 40,000 distinct CDR3 sequences, about 3.8% of them seen only once. The source material was whole blood. The receptors were sampled from an adult who was a healthcare worker with PCR-confirmed SARS-CoV-2 infection or an uninfected control (not recorded which).

This clonotype was counted at least ten times. The rearrangement links TRBV5-1 to TRBJ1-3; unclear D gene. Trimming took off 3 bases at V and 0 bases at J, with 13 bases between the two ends. This CDR3 comprises 16 residues. Germline assignment: CDR1 SGHRS and CDR2 YFSETQ. CDR3 sequence: CASSSADGSSGNTIYF. In nucleotides, the CDR3 is TGCGCCAGCAGCTCCGCGGACGGCTCCTCTGGAAACACCATATATTTT.

At least ten counts were recorded for this clonotype. The rearrangement links TRBV10-1 to TRBJ1-1; no clear D. CDR1 is WNHNN, CDR2 SYGVQD, per germline (reference sequence). This CDR3 has 13 amino acids. The ends were cut back, 6 bases at V and 0 bases at J, with 8 bases in the middle. Here the CDR3 DNA reads TGCGCCAGCAGGGAGGGAATGAACACTGAAGCTTTCTTT. Translating it yields CASREGMNTEAFF.

In its sample, this clonotype was seen a few times. The CDR3 is CSAAPLEKRASYEQYF. The CDR3 nucleotides are TGCAGTGCCGCCCCCCTTGAGAAGCGGGCCTCCTACGAGCAGTACTTC. The chain couples TRBV20-1 to TRBJ2-7; D is possibly TRBD2 (6 bases). Germline lookup yields CDR1 DFQATT and CDR2 SNEGSKA (reference sequence). The CDR3 runs 16 residues. The germline V and J ends were trimmed by 6 bases and 0 bases, with 21 bases remaining between them.

This clonotype was seen ten or more times. The chain joins TRBV7-6 to TRBJ2-7; D may be TRBD2 (6 bases). The CDR3 is made up of 14 amino acids. Germline values: CDR1 SGHVS, CDR2 FNYEAQ. V lost 5 bases and J lost 0, with 11 bases in between. The CDR3 DNA reads TGTGCCAGCAGCCCCCGGACTATCTCCTACGAGCAGTACTTC. Translating it yields CASSPRTISYEQYF.

This clonotype was counted at least ten times. The chain links TRBV5-1 to TRBJ2-1, with 10 bases identical to TRBD2. The CDR3 runs to 15 residues. Losses at the gene ends were 0 bases for V and 6 bases for J; bases not matched to a gene: 3. Germline lookup yields CDR1 SGHRS and CDR2 YFSETQ. This CDR3 is CASSLEAGGVNEQFF. The CDR3 DNA reads as TGCGCCAGCAGCTTGGAAGCGGGAGGGGTCAATGAGCAGTTCTTC.

Ten or more counts support this clonotype. The chain links TRBV6-5 to TRBJ2-3; 7 nucleotides match TRBD1. The length of the CDR3 is 13 residues. V shed 6 bases, J shed 5 bases, and the junction held 5 bases outside the gene matches. Germline CDR1 MNHEY, CDR2 SVGAGI. The CDR3 reads CASSPYRGDTQYF. CDR3 DNA: TGTGCCAGCAGCCCTTACAGGGGAGATACGCAGTATTTT.

This clonotype was observed at least ten times. V usage is TRBV7-2 and J usage is TRBJ1-5; no firm D call. Germline V gene lookup returns CDR1 SGHTA and CDR2 FQGNSA. V was clipped by 5 bases and J by 5 bases, with 16 bases between them. The CDR3 totals 15 residues. CDR3 amino acids: CASSPPGSGDQPQHF. CDR3 DNA sequence: TGTGCCAGCAGCCCACCGGGGAGCGGAGATCAGCCCCAGCATTTT.

This clonotype has a count of ten or more. The chain couples TRBV25-1 to TRBJ2-7, with D perhaps being TRBD1 or TRBD2 (5 bases each). V lost 8 bases and J 0 bases, leaving 14 bases between the germline ends. Germline V gives CDR1 MGHDK, CDR2 SYGVNS. The CDR3 extends over 14 amino acids. CDR3 DNA sequence: TGTGCCAGCTCCACCGGGACCGGCTCCTACGAGCAGTACTTC. Residues: CASSTGTGSYEQYF.

This clonotype showed up just a few times. This sequence joins TRBV7-2 and TRBJ2-1; the D gene could be TRBD1 or TRBD2 (5 bases each). Trimming cost V 2 bases and J 6 bases, with 11 bases left between them. CDR1 is SGHTA, CDR2 FQGNSA, per germline. The CDR3 contains 14 residues. The CDR3 bases are TGTGCCAGCAGCTTAAGTAGGGACGGCAATGAGCAGTTCTTC. It encodes CASSLSRDGNEQFF.

This clonotype was seen ten or more times. This sequence joins TRBV28 and TRBJ1-2, with D possibly being TRBD1 (5 bases). This CDR3 comprises 15 residues. Trimming pared 5 bases from V and 4 bases from J, leaving 17 bases between. The germline CDR1 and CDR2 sequences are MDHEN and SYDVKM. The CDR3 spells CASSPERGWSYGYTF. The DNA for the CDR3 is TGTGCCAGCAGTCCCGAACGGGGCTGGAGCTATGGCTACACCTTC.

This clonotype was seen ten or more times. The chain carries TRBV12-3 or TRBV12-4 and TRBJ2-1; perhaps TRBD1 as D (6 bases). The germline V and J ends were trimmed by 5 bases and 9 bases, with 11 bases remaining between them. This CDR3 contains 12 residues. The CDR3 region has the DNA TGTGCCAGCAGTGCACAGGGCGTTGAGCAGTTCTTC. As protein: CASSAQGVEQFF.

This clonotype was recorded at least ten times. J is TRBJ1-1 and V is TRBV29-1; 10 bases are a match to TRBD1. Germline CDR1 and CDR2: SQVTM and ANQGSEA. Unmatched junction bases numbered 3, after V lost 5 bases and J lost 0 bases. This CDR3 contains 14 residues. The CDR3 protein is CSVRDRGLNTEAFF. DNA for the CDR3: TGCAGCGTTAGGGACAGGGGTTTGAACACTGAAGCTTTCTTT.

The genes are TRBV7-2 and TRBJ1-1, with D possibly being TRBD1 (5 bases). The CDR3 covers 14 residues. Looked up from germline, CDR1 is SGHTA and CDR2 is FQGNSA. Trimming removed 4 bases from V and 3 bases from J, with 12 bases in between. The CDR3 here is CASSSTGLDTEAFF. The DNA of the CDR3 is TGTGCCAGCAGCTCAACAGGTTTGGACACTGAAGCTTTCTTT.

The table lists this clonotype with many counts. The chain's CDR3 is CAISAGIRSEDTQYF. CDR3 DNA: TGTGCCATCAGTGCCGGGATCAGATCGGAAGATACGCAGTATTTT. The V call is TRBV10-3, the J call TRBJ2-3, with D possibly matching TRBD2 (5 bases). From germline, CDR1 is ENHRY and CDR2 SYGVKD. V lost 4 bases and J lost 5, with 16 bases in between. The CDR3 has 15 amino acids.

This clonotype was picked up many times. This chain joins TRBV28 and TRBJ2-7, with 9 bases that match TRBD2. V dropped 1 base and J dropped 4; count of bases not matched to a gene: 2. The CDR3 is 14 residues long. Germline V gene sequence: CDR1 MDHEN, CDR2 SYDVKM. For the CDR3, the DNA is TGTGCCAGCAGTTTATCTGCGGGAGGGTACGAGCAGTACTTC. Protein sequence: CASSLSAGGYEQYF.

This clonotype was found many times. This chain links TRBV28 with TRBJ2-7; D is undetermined. Germline V CDR1 and CDR2: MDHEN, SYDVKM. The CDR3 spans 13 residues. V dropped 5 bases and J dropped 5 bases, with 13 bases sitting between them. The CDR3 DNA follows: TGTGCCAGCAGTCCGACACCGACGCACGAGCAGTACTTC. The encoded protein is CASSPTPTHEQYF.

V usage is TRBV6-1 and J usage is TRBJ1-1, with D possibly TRBD1 on 6 matching bases. CDR1 and CDR2 from the germline V gene are MNHNS and SASEGT. V was trimmed by 6 bases and J by 0 bases, leaving 14 bases between them. The CDR3 loop spans 15 amino acids. CDR3 DNA: TGTGCCAGCAGCCCCGGGGGGCGACTGAACACTGAAGCTTTCTTT. Its translation: CASSPGGRLNTEAFF.

There are many counts of this clonotype. The chain couples TRBV20-1 to TRBJ1-6; a possible D gene is TRBD1 (5 bases). The germline CDR1 and CDR2 sequences are DFQATT and SNEGSKA (reference sequence). There are 15 residues in the CDR3. The V gene lost 0 bases and the J gene lost 8 bases, with 14 bases spanning the gap. Written as DNA, the CDR3 is TGCAGTGCTAGAGAGGGGCCGTCCGTAGATTCACCCCTCCACTTT. Amino acid sequence: CSAREGPSVDSPLHF.

This clonotype was counted ten times or more. V is TRBV20-1 and J is TRBJ2-3; 8 bases map to TRBD2. CDR1 is DFQATT and CDR2 is SNEGSKA in the germline V gene (reference sequence). V trimming: 2 bases; J trimming: 2 bases; junction bases outside the gene matches: 9. This CDR3 is 16 amino acids long. This chain's CDR3 is CSARSGTSGYTDTQYF. The CDR3 coding sequence is TGCAGTGCTAGATCGGGAACTAGCGGATACACAGATACGCAGTATTTT.

This clonotype was observed at least ten times. V gene TRBV14 combines with J gene TRBJ2-5, with D tentatively TRBD1 or TRBD2 (5 bases each). Germline V gives CDR1 SGHDN, CDR2 FVKESK. CDR3 length: 16 residues. Trimming stripped 3 bases from V and 5 bases from J, with 19 bases between. CDR3 residues: CASSHPRDPRWETQYF. The DNA for the CDR3 is TGTGCCAGCAGCCACCCCCGGGACCCCCGGTGGGAGACCCAGTACTTC. The full variable domain, completed using reference TRBV14 and TRBJ2-5, is EAGVTQFPSHSVIEKGQTVTLRCDPISGHDNLYWYRRVMGKEIKFLLHFVKESKQDESGMPNNRFLAERTGGTYSTLKVQPAELEDSGVYFCASSHPRDPRWETQYFGPGTRLLVL.

This clonotype appeared many times. V usage is TRBV6-6 and J usage is TRBJ2-2, with 7 bases aligning to TRBD2. Germline loops: CDR1 MNHNY, CDR2 SVGAGI (reference sequence). Trimming at V came to 5 bases and at J to 6 bases, leaving 9 bases not matched to a gene. The CDR3 sequence is 15 residues long. The CDR3 spells CASSTPGRAAGELFF. The DNA for the CDR3 is TGTGCCAGCAGTACGCCAGGGAGGGCAGCCGGGGAGCTGTTTTTT.

This clonotype was recorded at least ten times. The genes are TRBV6-2 or TRBV6-3 and TRBJ2-6; maybe TRBD2 (6 bases). This CDR3 is built from 19 residues. The ends were cut back, 6 bases at V and 0 bases at J, with 21 bases in the middle. The germline gives CDR1 MNHEY, CDR2 SVGEGT. This chain's CDR3 is CASRGGRTSLHSGANVLTF. CDR3 coding DNA: TGTGCCAGCAGAGGAGGGAGGACGAGTTTACACTCTGGGGCCAACGTCCTGACTTTC.

This clonotype has at least ten counts. This chain joins TRBV5-5 and TRBJ2-7; D may be TRBD2 (5 bases). Per germline, CDR1 SGHKS and CDR2 YYEKEE (reference sequence). Trimming stripped 4 bases from V and 4 bases from J, with 18 bases between. The CDR3 has 15 residues. The CDR3 DNA follows: TGTGCCAGCAGCCCCACGCCGGGGAATTTTTACGAGCAGTACTTC. It yields the protein CASSPTPGNFYEQYF. Variable domain in full (rest from reference TRBV5-5 and TRBJ2-7): DAGVTQSPTHLIKTRGQQVTLRCSPISGHKSVSWYQQVLGQGPQFIFQYYEKEERGRGNFPDRFSARQFPNYSSELNVNALLLGDSALYLCASSPTPGNFYEQYFGPGTRLTVT.

This clonotype has at least ten counts. The CDR3 sequence: CASSEGGMNTEAFF. The DNA for the CDR3 is TGTGCCAGCAGTGAAGGGGGAATGAACACTGAAGCTTTCTTT. The chain carries TRBV25-1 and TRBJ1-1; the D gene is possibly TRBD1 (5 bases). V lost 2 bases and J lost 0, with 7 bases in between. CDR1 is MGHDK and CDR2 is SYGVNS in the germline V gene. The CDR3 runs 14 residues.

With regard to this clonotype: Being one base from a much bigger clone, this may be a read error. V usage is TRBV27 and J usage is TRBJ2-7; 10 positions agree with TRBD2. The CDR3 extends over 16 amino acids. The germline gives CDR1 MNHEY, CDR2 SMNVEV (reference sequence). In DNA form, the CDR3 reads TGTGTCAGCAGTTCCCCCGGGACTAGCGACTCCTACGAGCAGTACTTC. This gives the protein CVSSSPGTSDSYEQYF.

This clonotype was seen many times. The chain carries TRBV7-2 and TRBJ2-5, with D unresolved. Germline V gene data show CDR1 as SGHTA and CDR2 as FQGNSA. This CDR3 contains 11 residues. V lost 5 bases and J 7 bases, leaving 8 bases between the germline ends. CDR3 nucleotides: TGTGCCAGCAGCCTCTTTTCGACCCAGTACTTC. Protein product: CASSLFSTQYF.